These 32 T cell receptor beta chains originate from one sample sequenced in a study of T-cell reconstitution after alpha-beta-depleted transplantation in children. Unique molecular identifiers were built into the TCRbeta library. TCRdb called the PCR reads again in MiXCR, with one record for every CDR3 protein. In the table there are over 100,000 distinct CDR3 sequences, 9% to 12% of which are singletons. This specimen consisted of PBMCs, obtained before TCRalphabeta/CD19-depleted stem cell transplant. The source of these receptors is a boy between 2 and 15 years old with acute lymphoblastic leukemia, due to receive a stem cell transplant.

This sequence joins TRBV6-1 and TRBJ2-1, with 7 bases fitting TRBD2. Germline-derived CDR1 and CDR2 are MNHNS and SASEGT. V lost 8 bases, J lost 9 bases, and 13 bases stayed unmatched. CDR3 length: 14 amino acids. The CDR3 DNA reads TGTGCCAGCGGCGGGAGCCTTCCTCAAAGTGAGCAGTTCTTC. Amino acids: CASGGSLPQSEQFF.

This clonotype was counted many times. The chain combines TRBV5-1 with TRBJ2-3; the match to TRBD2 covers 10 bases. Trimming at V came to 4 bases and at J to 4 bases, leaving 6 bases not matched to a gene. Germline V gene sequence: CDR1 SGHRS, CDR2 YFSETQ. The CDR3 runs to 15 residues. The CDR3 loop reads CASSLPLAGADTQYF. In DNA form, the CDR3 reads TGCGCCAGCAGCCTTCCGCTAGCGGGAGCAGATACGCAGTATTTT.

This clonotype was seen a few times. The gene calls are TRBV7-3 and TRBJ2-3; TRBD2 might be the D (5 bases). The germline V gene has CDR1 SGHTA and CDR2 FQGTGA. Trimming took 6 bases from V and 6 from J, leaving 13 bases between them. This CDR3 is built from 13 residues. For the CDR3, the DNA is TGTGCCAGCAGTGGGAGTGGGTCGGATACGCAGTATTTT. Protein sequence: CASSGSGSDTQYF. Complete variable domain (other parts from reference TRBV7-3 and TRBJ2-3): GAGVSQTPSNKVTEKGKYVELRCDPISGHTALYWYRQSLGQGPEFLIYFQGTGAADDSGLPNDRFFAVRPEGSVSTLKIQRTERGDSAVYLCASSGSGSDTQYFGPGTRLTVL.

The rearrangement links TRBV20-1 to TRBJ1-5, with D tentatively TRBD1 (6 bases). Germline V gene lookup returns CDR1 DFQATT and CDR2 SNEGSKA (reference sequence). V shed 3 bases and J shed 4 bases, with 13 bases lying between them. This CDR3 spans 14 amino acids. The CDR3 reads CSASPPGQNQPQHF. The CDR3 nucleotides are TGCAGTGCTAGCCCTCCCGGACAGAATCAGCCCCAGCATTTT.

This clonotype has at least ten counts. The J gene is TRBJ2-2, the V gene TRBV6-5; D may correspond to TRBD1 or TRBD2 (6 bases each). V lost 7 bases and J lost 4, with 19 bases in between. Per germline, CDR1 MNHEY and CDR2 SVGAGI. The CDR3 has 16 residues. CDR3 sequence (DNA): TGTGCCAGCACCTATATACAAGGGGGGAGCACCGGGGAGCTGTTTTTT. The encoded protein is CASTYIQGGSTGELFF.

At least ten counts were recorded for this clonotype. The CDR3 loop reads CASSLLGGRTGELFF. As DNA, the CDR3 is TGTGCCAGCAGTTTATTGGGAGGGCGCACCGGGGAGCTGTTTTTT. The rearrangement joins TRBV12-3 or TRBV12-4 to TRBJ2-2, with 7 positions matching TRBD2. This CDR3 comprises 15 residues. V gave up 2 bases and J gave up 4 bases; unmatched junction bases: 4.

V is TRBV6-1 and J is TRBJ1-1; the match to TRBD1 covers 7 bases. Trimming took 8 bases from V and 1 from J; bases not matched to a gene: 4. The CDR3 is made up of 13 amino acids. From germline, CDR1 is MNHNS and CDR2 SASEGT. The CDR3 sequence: CASQHRGNTEAFF. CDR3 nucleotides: TGTGCCAGCCAACACAGGGGGAACACTGAAGCTTTCTTT.

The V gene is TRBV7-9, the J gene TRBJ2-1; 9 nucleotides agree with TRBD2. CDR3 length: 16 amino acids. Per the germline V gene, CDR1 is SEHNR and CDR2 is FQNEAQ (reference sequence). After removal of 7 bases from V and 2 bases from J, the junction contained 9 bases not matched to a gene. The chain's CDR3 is CASTSPLAGTYNEQFF. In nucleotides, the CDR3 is TGTGCCAGCACCTCACCTCTAGCGGGGACCTACAATGAGCAGTTCTTC.

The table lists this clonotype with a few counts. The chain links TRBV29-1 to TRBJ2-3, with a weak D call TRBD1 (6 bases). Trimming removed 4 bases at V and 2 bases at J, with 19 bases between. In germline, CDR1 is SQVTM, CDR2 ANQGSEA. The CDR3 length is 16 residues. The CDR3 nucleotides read TGCAGCGTTGGGGGGCCCGACTTCCAGCTCACAGATACGCAGTATTTT. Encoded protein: CSVGGPDFQLTDTQYF.

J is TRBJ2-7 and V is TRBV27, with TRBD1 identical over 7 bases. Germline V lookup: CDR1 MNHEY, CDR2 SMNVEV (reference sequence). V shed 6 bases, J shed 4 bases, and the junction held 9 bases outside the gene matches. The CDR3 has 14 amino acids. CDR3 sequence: CASRKGAEGYEQYF. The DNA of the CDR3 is TGTGCCAGCAGGAAGGGGGCAGAGGGGTACGAGCAGTACTTC.

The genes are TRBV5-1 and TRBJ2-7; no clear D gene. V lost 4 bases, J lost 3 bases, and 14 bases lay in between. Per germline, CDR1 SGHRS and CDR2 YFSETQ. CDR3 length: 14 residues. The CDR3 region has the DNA TGCGCCAGCAGCCCGGGTCCAAGCAACTACGAGCAGTACGTC. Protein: CASSPGPSNYEQYV.

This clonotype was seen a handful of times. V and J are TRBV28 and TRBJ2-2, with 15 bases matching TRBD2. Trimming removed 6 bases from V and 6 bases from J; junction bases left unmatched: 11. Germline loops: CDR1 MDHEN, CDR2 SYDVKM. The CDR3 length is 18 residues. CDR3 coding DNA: TGTGCCAGCAGCCTAGGACTAGCGGGAGGGCAGTATGCCGGGGAGCTGTTTTTT. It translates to CASSLGLAGGQYAGELFF. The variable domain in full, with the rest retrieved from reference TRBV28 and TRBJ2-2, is DVKVTQSSRYLVKRTGEKVFLECVQDMDHENMFWYRQDPGLGLRLIYFSYDVKMKEKGDIPEGYSVSREKKERFSLILESASTNQTSMYLCASSLGLAGGQYAGELFFGEGSRLTVL.

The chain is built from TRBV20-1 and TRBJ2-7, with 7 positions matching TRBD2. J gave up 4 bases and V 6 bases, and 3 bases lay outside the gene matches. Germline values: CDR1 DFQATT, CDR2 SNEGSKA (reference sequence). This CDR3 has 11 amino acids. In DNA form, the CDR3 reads TGCAGTGCCGAGCGGGGTTACGAGCAGTACTTC. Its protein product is CSAERGYEQYF.

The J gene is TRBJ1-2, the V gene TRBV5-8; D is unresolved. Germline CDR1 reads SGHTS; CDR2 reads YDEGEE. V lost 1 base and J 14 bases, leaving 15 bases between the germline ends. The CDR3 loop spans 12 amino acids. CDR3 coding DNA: TGTGCCAGCAGCTTGAGACCCAGGCCCAGGACCTTC. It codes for CASSLRPRPRTF.

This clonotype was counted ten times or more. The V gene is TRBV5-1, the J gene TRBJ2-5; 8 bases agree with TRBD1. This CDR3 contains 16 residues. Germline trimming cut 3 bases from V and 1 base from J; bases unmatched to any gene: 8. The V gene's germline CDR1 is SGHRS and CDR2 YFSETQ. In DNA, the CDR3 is TGCGCCAGCAGCTCCGGACAGGGAGGTGGCCAAGAGACCCAGTACTTC. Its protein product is CASSSGQGGGQETQYF.

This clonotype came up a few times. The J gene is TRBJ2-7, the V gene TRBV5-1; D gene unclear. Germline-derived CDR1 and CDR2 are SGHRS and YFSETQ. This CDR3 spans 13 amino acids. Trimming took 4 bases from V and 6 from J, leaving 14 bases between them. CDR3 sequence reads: CASSQFPVPEQYF. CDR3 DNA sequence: TGCGCCAGCAGCCAGTTTCCGGTTCCCGAGCAGTACTTC.

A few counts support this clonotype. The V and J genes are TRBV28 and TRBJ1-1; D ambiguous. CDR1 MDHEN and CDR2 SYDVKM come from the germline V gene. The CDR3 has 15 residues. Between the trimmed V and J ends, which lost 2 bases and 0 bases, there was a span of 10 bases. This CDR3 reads CASSLSLSVNTEAFF. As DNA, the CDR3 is TGTGCCAGCAGTTTAAGTCTTTCGGTGAACACTGAAGCTTTCTTT.

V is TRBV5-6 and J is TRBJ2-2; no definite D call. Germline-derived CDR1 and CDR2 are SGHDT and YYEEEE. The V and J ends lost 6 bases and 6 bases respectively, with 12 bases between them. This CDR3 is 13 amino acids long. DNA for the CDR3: TGTGCCAGCACCGCAAGTGGCGCCGGGGAGCTGTTTTTT. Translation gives CASTASGAGELFF. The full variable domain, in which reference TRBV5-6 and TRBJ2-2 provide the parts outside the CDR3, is DAGVTQSPTHLIKTRGQQVTLRCSPKSGHDTVSWYQQALGQGPQFIFQYYEEEERQRGNFPDRFSGHQFPNYSSELNVNALLLGDSALYLCASTASGAGELFFGEGSRLTVL.

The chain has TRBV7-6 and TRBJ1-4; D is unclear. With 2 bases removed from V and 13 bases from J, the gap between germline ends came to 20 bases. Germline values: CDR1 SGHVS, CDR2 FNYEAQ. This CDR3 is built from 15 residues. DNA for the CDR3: TGTGCCAGCAGCTTACAGCAGGTAGCGGTCGGTCGACTGTTTTTT. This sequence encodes CASSLQQVAVGRLFF.

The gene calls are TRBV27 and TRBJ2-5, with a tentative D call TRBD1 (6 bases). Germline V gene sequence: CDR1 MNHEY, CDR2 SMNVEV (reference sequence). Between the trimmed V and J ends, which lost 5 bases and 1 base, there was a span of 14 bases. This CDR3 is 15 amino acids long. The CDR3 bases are TGTGCCAGCAGTAAGTTAGGGACATCCCAAGAGACCCAGTACTTC. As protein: CASSKLGTSQETQYF.

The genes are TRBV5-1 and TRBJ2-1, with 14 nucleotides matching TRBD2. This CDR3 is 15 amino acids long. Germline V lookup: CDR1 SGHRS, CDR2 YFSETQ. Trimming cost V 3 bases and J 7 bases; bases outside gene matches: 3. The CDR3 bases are TGCGCCAGCAGCTACGGACTAGCGGGAGGTAATGAGCAGTTCTTC. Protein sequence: CASSYGLAGGNEQFF.

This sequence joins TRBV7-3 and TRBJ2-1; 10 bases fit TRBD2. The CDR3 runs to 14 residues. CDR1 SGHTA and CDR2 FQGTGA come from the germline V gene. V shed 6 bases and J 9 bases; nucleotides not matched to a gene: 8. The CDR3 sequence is CASSSSGSLGEQFF. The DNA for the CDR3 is TGTGCCAGCAGTTCTAGCGGGAGTCTCGGTGAGCAGTTCTTC.

The CDR3 region is CASSPRGIMNTEAFF. In nucleotides, the CDR3 is TGTGCCAGCAGTCCCAGGGGAATTATGAACACTGAAGCTTTCTTT. This chain links TRBV12-3 or TRBV12-4 with TRBJ1-1; perhaps TRBD1 as D (6 bases). The V end was cut by 5 bases, the J end by 0 bases, with 13 bases between. CDR3 length equals 15 residues.

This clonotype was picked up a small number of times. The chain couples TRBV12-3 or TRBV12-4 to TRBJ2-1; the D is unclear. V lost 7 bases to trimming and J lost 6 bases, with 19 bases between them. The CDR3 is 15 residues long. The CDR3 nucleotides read TGTGCCAGCATCCCGAGTTGGGCGGTAGGCAATGAGCAGTTCTTC. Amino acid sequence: CASIPSWAVGNEQFF.

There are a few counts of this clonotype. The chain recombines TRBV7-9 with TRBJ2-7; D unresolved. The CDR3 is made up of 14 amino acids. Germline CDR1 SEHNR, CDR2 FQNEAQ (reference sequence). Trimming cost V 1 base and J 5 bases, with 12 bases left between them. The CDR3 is CASSLGEVRDEQYF. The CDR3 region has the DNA TGTGCCAGCAGCTTAGGTGAGGTTAGGGACGAGCAGTACTTC. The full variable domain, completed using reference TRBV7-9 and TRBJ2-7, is DTGVSQNPRHKITKRGQNVTFRCDPISEHNRLYWYRQTLGQGPEFLTYFQNEAQLEKSRLLSDRFSAERPKGSFSTLEIQRTEQGDSAMYLCASSLGEVRDEQYFGPGTRLTVT.

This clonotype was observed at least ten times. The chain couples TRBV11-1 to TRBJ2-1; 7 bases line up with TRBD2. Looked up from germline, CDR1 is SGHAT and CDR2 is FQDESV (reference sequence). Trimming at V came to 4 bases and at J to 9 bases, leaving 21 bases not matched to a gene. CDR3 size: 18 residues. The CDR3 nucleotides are TGTGCCAGCAGCTCCCAGGTATCGGCGGGAGTCATAAGCCCTGAGCAGTTCTTC. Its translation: CASSSQVSAGVISPEQFF. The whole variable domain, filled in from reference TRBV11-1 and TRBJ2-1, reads EAEVAQSPRYKITEKSQAVAFWCDPISGHATLYWYRQILGQGPELLVQFQDESVVDDSQLPKDRFSAERLKGVDSTLKIQPAELGDSAMYLCASSSQVSAGVISPEQFFGPGTRLTVL.

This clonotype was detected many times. The CDR3 is CASSLDGGNSPLHF. CDR3 nucleotide sequence: TGTGCCAGCAGTTTAGACGGTGGCAATTCACCCCTCCACTTT. The rearrangement links TRBV27 to TRBJ1-6; D is uncertain. The ends were cut back, 2 bases at V and 7 bases at J, with 9 bases in the middle. CDR3 length: 14 residues. CDR1 MNHEY and CDR2 SMNVEV come from the germline V gene (reference sequence).

The CDR3 DNA follows: TGTGCCAGCAGCGTAGTTAACGACGAGAGGGGTGAGCAGTTCTTC. Translated, it gives CASSVVNDERGEQFF. The chain joins TRBV9 to TRBJ2-1, with D possibly called TRBD1 or TRBD2 (5 bases each). Per the germline V gene, CDR1 is SGDLS and CDR2 is YYNGEE. V was cut by 0 bases and J by 9 bases, with 16 bases left in between. This CDR3 has 15 amino acids.

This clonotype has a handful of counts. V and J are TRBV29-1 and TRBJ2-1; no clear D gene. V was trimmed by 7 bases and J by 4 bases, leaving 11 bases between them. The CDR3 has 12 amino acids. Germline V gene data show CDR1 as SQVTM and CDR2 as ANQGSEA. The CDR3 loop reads CSAETAYNEQFF. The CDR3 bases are TGCAGCGCGGAGACTGCTTACAATGAGCAGTTCTTC.

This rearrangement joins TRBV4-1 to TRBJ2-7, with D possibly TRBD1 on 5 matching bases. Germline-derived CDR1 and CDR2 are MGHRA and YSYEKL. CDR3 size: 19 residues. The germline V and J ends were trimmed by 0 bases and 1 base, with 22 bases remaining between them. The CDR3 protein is CASSQDPQIGLGASYEQYF. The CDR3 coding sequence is TGCGCCAGCAGCCAAGACCCTCAAATAGGGTTAGGGGCGTCCTACGAGCAGTACTTC.

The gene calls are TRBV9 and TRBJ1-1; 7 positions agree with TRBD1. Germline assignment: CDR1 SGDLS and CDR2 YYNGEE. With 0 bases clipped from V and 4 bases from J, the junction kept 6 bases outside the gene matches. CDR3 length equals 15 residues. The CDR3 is CASSVATAGGTEAFF. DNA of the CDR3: TGTGCCAGCAGCGTAGCTACGGCAGGGGGCACTGAAGCTTTCTTT.

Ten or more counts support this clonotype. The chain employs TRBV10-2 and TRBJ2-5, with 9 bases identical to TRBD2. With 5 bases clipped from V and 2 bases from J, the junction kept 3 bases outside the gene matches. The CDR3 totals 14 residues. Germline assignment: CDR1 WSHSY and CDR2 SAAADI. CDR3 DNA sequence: TGCGCCAGCAGTTTGACTAGCGGACAAGAGACCCAGTACTTC. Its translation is CASSLTSGQETQYF.